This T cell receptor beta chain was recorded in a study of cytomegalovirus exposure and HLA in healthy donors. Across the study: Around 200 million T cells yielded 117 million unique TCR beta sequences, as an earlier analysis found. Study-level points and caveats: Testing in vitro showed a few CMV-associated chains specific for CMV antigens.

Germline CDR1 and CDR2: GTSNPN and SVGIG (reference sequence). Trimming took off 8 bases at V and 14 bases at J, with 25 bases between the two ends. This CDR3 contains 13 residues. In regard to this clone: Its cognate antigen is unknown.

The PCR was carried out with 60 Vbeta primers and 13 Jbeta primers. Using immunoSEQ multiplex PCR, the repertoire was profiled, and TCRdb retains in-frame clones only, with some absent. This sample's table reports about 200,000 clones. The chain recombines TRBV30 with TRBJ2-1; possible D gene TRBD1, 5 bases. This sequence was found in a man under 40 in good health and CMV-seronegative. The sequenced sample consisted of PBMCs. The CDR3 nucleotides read TGTGCCCTCGGGCAGGGAAGGTCATCGTTGGAGTTCTTC. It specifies CALGQGRSSLEFF.